Reported below is one T cell receptor beta chain. The antigen remains unidentified. TCRdb's copy holds only in-frame clones and misses some; the assay was immunoSEQ multiplex PCR. This sample yields more than 60,000 clones, of which 93% are seen a single time; about 3.2% belongs to the top ten. The sample comes from a study of T cells after posttransplantation cyclophosphamide. Study outcomes and limitations: Donor CD8+ memory clones often dominated recipient blood repertoires at later times.

V shed 7 bases and J shed 3 bases, with 12 bases lying between them. This CDR3 spans 12 amino acids. Looked up from germline, CDR1 is SQVTM and CDR2 is ANQGSEA. The chain couples TRBV29-1 to TRBJ1-1, with D perhaps matching TRBD1 (5 bases). The receptor comes from a woman under 40 in good health and a related stem cell transplant donor. The specimen sequenced was PBMCs. In DNA form, the CDR3 reads TGCAGCGGCCGGGACCGAGACACTGAAGCTTTCTTT. Amino acid sequence: CSGRDRDTEAFF.